The entry below describes one TCR beta chain. Source study methods: Estimation of nucleated cell counts was performed using reference gene primer amplification. The table came from immunoSEQ multiplex PCR; TCRdb's copy has only in-frame clones and leaves some out. V and J calls plus clone size are reproduced from that table; the DNA served to infer D and trimming. The sample gives 100,000 or so clones, more than 75% of which show up once; approximately 20% is in the top ten. Trimming took 5 bases from V and 10 from J; bases not matched to a gene: 9. This CDR3 has 13 residues. This sample is part of a study of blood T cell repertoires in COVID-19.

This chain uses TRBV12-3 or TRBV12-4 with TRBJ1-1, with 8 bases aligning to TRBD1. Sequencing was done on a sample of peripheral blood. The receptor comes from a human donor in a cohort sampled during active COVID-19. DNA for the CDR3: TGTGCCAGCAGTCCTTGGACAGGGAATGGAGCTTTCTTT. The encoded protein is CASSPWTGNGAFF.